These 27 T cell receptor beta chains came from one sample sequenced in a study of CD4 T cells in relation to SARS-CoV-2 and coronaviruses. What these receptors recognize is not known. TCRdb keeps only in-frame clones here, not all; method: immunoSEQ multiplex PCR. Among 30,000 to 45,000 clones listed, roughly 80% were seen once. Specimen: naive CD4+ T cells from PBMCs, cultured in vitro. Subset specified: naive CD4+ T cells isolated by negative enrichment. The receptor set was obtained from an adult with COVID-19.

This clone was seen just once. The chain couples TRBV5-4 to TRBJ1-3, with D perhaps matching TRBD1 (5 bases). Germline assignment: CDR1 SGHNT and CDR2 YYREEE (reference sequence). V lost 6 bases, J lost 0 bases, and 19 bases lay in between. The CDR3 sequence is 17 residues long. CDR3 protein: CASTIRGAGRSGNTIYF. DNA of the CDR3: TGTGCCAGCACCATTCGAGGCGCAGGGCGCTCTGGAAACACCATATATTTT.

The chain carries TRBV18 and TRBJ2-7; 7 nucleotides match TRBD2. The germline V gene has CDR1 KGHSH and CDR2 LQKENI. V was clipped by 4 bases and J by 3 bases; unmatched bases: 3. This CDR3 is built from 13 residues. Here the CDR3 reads CASSRRESYEQYF. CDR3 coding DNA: TGTGCCAGCTCACGGCGGGAGAGCTACGAGCAGTACTTC.

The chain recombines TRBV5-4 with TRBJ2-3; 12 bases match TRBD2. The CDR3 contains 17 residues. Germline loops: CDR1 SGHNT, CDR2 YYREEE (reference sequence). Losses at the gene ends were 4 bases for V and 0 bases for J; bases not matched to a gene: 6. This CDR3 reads CASSHITSGGSTDTQYF. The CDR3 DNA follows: TGTGCCAGCAGCCATATTACTAGCGGGGGGAGCACAGATACGCAGTATTTT. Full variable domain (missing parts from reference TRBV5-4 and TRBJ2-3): ETGVTQSPTHLIKTRGQQVTLRCSSQSGHNTVSWYQQALGQGPQFIFQYYREEENGRGNFPPRFSGLQFPNYSSELNVNALELDDSALYLCASSHITSGGSTDTQYFGPGTRLTVL.

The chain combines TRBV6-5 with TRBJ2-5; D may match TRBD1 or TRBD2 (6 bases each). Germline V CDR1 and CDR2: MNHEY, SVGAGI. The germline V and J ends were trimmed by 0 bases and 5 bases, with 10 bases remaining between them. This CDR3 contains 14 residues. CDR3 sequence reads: CASSYSRGVETQYF. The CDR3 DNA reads TGTGCCAGCAGTTACTCGAGGGGGGTTGAGACCCAGTACTTC.

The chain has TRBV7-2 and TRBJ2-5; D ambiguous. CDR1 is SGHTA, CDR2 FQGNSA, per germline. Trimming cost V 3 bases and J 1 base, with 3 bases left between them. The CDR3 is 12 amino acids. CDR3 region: CASSFSQETQYF. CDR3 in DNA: TGTGCCAGCAGCTTTAGCCAAGAGACCCAGTACTTC.

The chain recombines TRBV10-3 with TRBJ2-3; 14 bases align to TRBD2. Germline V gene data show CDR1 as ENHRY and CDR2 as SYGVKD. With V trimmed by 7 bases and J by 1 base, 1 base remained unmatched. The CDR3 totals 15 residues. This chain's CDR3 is CAIKGLAGGTDTQYF. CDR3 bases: TGTGCCATCAAGGGACTAGCGGGAGGCACAGATACGCAGTATTTT.

The CDR3 here is CASSSSPYEQYF. The CDR3 nucleotides are TGTGCCAGCAGTTCGAGTCCCTACGAGCAGTACTTC. The rearrangement joins TRBV12-3 or TRBV12-4 to TRBJ2-7; D not resolved. V shed 4 bases and J shed 2 bases, with 6 bases lying between them. This CDR3 spans 12 amino acids.

For the CDR3, the DNA is TGTGCCAGTAGTCACCGGAACAGGGGGAACTCTGGGGCCAACGTCCTGACTTTC. Its protein product is CASSHRNRGNSGANVLTF. The V gene is TRBV19, the J gene TRBJ2-6; TRBD1 matches at 8 bases. The CDR3 spans 18 residues. V was pared by 5 bases and J by 0 bases, with 9 bases of the junction left unmatched. Germline V gene sequence: CDR1 LNHDA, CDR2 SQIVND (reference sequence).

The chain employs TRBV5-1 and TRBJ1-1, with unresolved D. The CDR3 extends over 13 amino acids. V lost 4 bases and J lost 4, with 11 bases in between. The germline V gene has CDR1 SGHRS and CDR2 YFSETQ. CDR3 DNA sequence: TGCGCCAGCAGCCCGACCGGGTTCACTGAAGCTTTCTTT. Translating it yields CASSPTGFTEAFF.

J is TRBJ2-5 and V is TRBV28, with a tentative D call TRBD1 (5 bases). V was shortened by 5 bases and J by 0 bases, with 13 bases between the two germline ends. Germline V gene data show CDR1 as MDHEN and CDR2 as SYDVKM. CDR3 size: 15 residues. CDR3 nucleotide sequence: TGTGCCAGCAGTACGATCCGACAGAACCAAGAGACCCAGTACTTC. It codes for CASSTIRQNQETQYF.

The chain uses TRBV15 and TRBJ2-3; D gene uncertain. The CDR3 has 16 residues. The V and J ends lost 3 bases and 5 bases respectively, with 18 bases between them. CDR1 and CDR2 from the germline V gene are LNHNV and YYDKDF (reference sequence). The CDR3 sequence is CATSRASDSRVDTQYF. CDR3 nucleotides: TGTGCCACCAGCAGGGCGTCCGACTCACGGGTAGATACGCAGTATTTT.

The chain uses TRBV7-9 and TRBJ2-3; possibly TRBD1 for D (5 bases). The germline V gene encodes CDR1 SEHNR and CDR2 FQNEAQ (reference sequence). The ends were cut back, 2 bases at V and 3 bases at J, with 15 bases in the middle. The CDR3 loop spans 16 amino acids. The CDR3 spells CASSLFDRRITDTQYF. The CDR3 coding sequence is TGTGCCAGCAGCTTATTTGACAGACGAATAACAGATACGCAGTATTTT.

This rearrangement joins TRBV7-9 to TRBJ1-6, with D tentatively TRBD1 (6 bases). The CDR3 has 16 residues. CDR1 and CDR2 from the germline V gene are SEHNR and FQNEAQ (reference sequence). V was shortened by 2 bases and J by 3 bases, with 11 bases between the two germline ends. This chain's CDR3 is CASSLRGQNYNSPLHF. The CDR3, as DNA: TGTGCCAGCAGCTTACGCGGACAGAACTATAATTCACCCCTCCACTTT.

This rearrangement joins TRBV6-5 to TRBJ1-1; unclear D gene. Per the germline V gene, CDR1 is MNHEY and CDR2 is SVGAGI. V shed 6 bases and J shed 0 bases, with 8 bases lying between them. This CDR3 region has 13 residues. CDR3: CASSNTMNTEAFF. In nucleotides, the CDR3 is TGTGCCAGCAGCAATACTATGAACACTGAAGCTTTCTTT.

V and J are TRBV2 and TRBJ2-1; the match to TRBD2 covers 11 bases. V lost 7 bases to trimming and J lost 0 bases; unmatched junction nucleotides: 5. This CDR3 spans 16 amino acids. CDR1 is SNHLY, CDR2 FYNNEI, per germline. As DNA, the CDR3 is TGTGCCAGCACCCAGGGACTAGCGGTCTCCTACAATGAGCAGTTCTTC. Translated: CASTQGLAVSYNEQFF.

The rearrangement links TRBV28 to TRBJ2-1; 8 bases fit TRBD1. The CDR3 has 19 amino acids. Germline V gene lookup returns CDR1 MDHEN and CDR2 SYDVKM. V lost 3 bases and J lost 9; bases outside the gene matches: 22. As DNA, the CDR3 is TGTGCCAGCAGTTTCACACCCCGTTTTGGCAGGGGGCACCAGGGTGAGCAGTTCTTC. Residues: CASSFTPRFGRGHQGEQFF.

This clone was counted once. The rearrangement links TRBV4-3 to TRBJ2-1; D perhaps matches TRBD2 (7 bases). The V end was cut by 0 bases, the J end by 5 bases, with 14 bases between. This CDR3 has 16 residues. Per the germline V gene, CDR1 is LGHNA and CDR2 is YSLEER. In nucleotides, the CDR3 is TGCGCCAGCAGCCAAGATCGGGGGGCCCTGGACAATGAGCAGTTCTTC. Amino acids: CASSQDRGALDNEQFF.

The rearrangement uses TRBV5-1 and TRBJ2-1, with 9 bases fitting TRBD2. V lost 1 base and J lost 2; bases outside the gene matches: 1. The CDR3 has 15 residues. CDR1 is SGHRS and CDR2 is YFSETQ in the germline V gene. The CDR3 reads CASSLSGGTYNEQFF. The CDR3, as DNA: TGCGCCAGCAGCTTGAGCGGGGGGACCTACAATGAGCAGTTCTTC.

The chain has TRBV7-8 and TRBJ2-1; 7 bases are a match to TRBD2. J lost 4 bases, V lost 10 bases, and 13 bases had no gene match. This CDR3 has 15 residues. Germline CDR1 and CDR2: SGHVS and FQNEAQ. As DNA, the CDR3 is TGTGCCATTCGGGCTAGCGGTCGCTTTTACAATGAGCAGTTCTTC. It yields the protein CAIRASGRFYNEQFF.

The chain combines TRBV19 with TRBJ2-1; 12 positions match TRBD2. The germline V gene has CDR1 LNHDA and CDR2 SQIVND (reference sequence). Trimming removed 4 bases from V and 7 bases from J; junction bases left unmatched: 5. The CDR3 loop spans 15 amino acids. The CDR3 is CASSRGTSGHNEQFF. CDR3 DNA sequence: TGTGCCAGTAGTAGGGGGACTAGCGGGCATAATGAGCAGTTCTTC.

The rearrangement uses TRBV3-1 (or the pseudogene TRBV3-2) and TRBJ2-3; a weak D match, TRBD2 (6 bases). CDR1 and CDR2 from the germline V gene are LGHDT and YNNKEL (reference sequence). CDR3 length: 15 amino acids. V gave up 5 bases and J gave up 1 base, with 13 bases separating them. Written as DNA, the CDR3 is TGTGCCAGCAGCAACCGGGACTCTGGCACAGATACGCAGTATTTT. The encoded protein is CASSNRDSGTDTQYF.

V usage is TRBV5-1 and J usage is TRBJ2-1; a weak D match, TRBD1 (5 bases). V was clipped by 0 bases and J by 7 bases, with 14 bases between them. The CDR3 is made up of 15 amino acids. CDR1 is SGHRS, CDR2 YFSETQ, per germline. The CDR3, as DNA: TGCGCCAGCAGCTTGGTGCAGGGTAGGTCGAATGAGCAGTTCTTC. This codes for CASSLVQGRSNEQFF.

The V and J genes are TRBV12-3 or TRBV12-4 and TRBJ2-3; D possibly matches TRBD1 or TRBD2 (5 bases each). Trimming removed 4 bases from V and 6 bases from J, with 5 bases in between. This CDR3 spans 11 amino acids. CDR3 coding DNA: TGTGCCAGCAGTTGGGGGGATACGCAGTATTTT. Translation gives CASSWGDTQYF.

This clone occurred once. The CDR3 sequence is CSAPHGNEQFF. CDR3 nucleotide sequence: TGCAGTGCTCCTCACGGGAATGAGCAGTTCTTC. The chain combines TRBV20-1 with TRBJ2-1; D call uncertain. V was trimmed by 5 bases and J by 7 bases, leaving 9 bases between them. CDR3 size: 11 residues. Germline values: CDR1 DFQATT, CDR2 SNEGSKA (reference sequence).

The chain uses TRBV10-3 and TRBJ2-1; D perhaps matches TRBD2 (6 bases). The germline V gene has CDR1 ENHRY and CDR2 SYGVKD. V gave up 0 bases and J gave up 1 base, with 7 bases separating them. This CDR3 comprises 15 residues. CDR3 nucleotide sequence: TGTGCCATCAGTGAGTCGGCGGGATCCTACAATGAGCAGTTCTTC. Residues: CAISESAGSYNEQFF.

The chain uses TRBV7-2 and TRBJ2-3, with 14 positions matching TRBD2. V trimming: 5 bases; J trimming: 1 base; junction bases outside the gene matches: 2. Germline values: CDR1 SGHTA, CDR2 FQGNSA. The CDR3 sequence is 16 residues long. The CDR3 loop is CASSTGLAGGTDTQYF. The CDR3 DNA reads TGTGCCAGCAGCACGGGACTAGCGGGGGGCACAGATACGCAGTATTTT.

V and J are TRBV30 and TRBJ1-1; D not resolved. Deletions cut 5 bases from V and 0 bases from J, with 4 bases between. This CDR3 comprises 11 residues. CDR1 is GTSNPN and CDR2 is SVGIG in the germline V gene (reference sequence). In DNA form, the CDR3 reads TGTGCCTGGGCTTTGAACACTGAAGCTTTCTTT. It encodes CAWALNTEAFF.